A few counts support the clone carrying this T cell receptor beta chain. This specimen comes from a study of human T cells and chemical hapten exposure. Across the study: Predominantly women, the patients had alopecia areata, totalis or universalis.

Time point noted: pre-sensitization, week 0. Treatment meaning: therapeutic diphenylcyclopropenone sensitization with weekly scalp DPC. Each CDR3 protein is one row after TCRdb ran MiXCR on the RACE reads. The data contain more than 100,000 distinct CDR3 sequences, about 13% of them singletons. The material was whole blood, obtained in connection with sensitization to the hapten diphenylcyclopropenone (DPC). The clonotype was recovered from a woman under 30 with alopecia areata. Some clones in this sample may be carry-over from other donors' samples.

The CDR3 region is CASSLAGGLNQPQHF. The CDR3 nucleotides are TGTGCCAGCAGCTTAGCGGGGGGGCTTAATCAGCCCCAGCATTTT. The chain recombines TRBV7-9 with TRBJ1-5; D might be TRBD1 (6 bases). CDR3 size: 15 residues. Germline loops: CDR1 SEHNR, CDR2 FQNEAQ (reference sequence). Trimming removed 0 bases at V and 4 bases at J, with 10 bases between. The variable domain in full, with the rest retrieved from reference TRBV7-9 and TRBJ1-5, is DTGVSQNPRHKITKRGQNVTFRCDPISEHNRLYWYRQTLGQGPEFLTYFQNEAQLEKSRLLSDRFSAERPKGSFSTLEIQRTEQGDSAMYLCASSLAGGLNQPQHFGDGTRLSIL.